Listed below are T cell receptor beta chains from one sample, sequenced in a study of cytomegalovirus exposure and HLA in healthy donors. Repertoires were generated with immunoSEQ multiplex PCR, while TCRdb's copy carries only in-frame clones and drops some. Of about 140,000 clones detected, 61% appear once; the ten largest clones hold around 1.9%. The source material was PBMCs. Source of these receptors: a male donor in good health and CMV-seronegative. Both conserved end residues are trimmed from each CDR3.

CDR3: ASSYSFVDTYGYT
J: TRBJ1-2
length: 13
V: TRBV6-5

CDR3: ASSPFGETQY
J: TRBJ2-5
length: 10
V: TRBV5-1

CDR3: ASTGTGSSGANVLT
J: TRBJ2-6
length: 14
V: TRBV19

CDR3: ASSFPGDSYNEQF
J: TRBJ2-1
length: 13
V: TRBV28

CDR3: ASSLSLAGGQGREY
J: TRBJ2-3
length: 14
V: TRBV7-2

CDR3: ASSPRLAGGTDTQY
J: TRBJ2-3
length: 14
V: TRBV7-2

CDR3: ASSREGQGSEKLF
J: TRBJ1-4
length: 13
V: TRBV7-9

CDR3: ASSLRDRSYYGYT
J: TRBJ1-2
length: 13
V: TRBV5-1

CDR3: ASTDSHNQPQH
J: TRBJ1-5
length: 11
V: TRBV7-2

CDR3: ASSSVGETGADTQY
J: TRBJ2-3
length: 14
V: TRBV5-1

CDR3: ASNVRTGSSYEQY
J: TRBJ2-7
length: 13
V: TRBV7-8

CDR3: ASSLDRAGGYT
J: TRBJ1-2
length: 11
V: TRBV7-2

CDR3: ASLGLQGRMNTEAF
J: TRBJ1-1
length: 14
V: TRBV5-6

CDR3: ASSATGRGNTEAF
J: TRBJ1-1
length: 13
V: TRBV6-1

CDR3: ASSPRQGRYYT
J: TRBJ1-2
length: 11
V: TRBV6-5

CDR3: ASSQPGQGASGNTIY
J: TRBJ1-3
length: 15
V: TRBV4-1

CDR3: ASSVGTNTEAF
J: TRBJ1-1
length: 11
V: TRBV6-1

CDR3: ASSLWDKNNEQF
J: TRBJ2-1
length: 12
V: TRBV27

CDR3: ASSWDRAESPLH
J: TRBJ1-6
length: 12
V: TRBV5-6

CDR3: ASSDSGGPSYEQY
J: TRBJ2-7
length: 13
V: TRBV10-1

CDR3: ASSGVDLRGDSPLH
J: TRBJ1-6
length: 14
V: TRBV7-8

CDR3: ASSLLGTALYEQY
J: TRBJ2-7
length: 13
V: TRBV7-8

CDR3: ASSRILGGTGRDEQY
J: TRBJ2-7
length: 15
V: TRBV4-3

CDR3: ASSTGTKGGTGGYT
J: TRBJ1-2
length: 14
V: TRBV5-4

CDR3: ASSWDVTTGGDEQY
J: TRBJ2-7
length: 14
V: TRBV19

CDR3: ASSSEMGTSSGELF
J: TRBJ2-2
length: 14
V: TRBV5-6

CDR3: ASSGDSYEQY
J: TRBJ2-7
length: 10
V: TRBV7-2

CDR3: ASSLLGVYEQY
J: TRBJ2-7
length: 11
V: TRBV7-9

CDR3: SVAESSNTGELF
J: TRBJ2-2
length: 12
V: TRBV29-1

CDR3: SVAGLSSFGGETQY
J: TRBJ2-5
length: 14
V: TRBV29-1

CDR3: ASRAGTSGGYTSTDTQY
J: TRBJ2-3
length: 17
V: TRBV2

CDR3: ASSQPGGYNEQF
J: TRBJ2-1
length: 12
V: TRBV4-1

CDR3: ASSEHLAGASTNTGELF
J: TRBJ2-2
length: 17
V: TRBV6-4

CDR3: ASSELGGGRITDTQY
J: TRBJ2-3
length: 15
V: TRBV25-1

CDR3: ASSEGRYGGEYQETQY
J: TRBJ2-5
length: 16
V: TRBV6-1

CDR3: ASSSPGQGKYEQY
J: TRBJ2-7
length: 13
V: TRBV5-1

CDR3: ASSQGQGMNSPLH
J: TRBJ1-6
length: 13
V: TRBV4-1

CDR3: ASSLGHSGANVLT
J: TRBJ2-6
length: 13
V: TRBV5-4

CDR3: ASRAGAGGYT
J: TRBJ1-2
length: 10
V: TRBV9

CDR3: ASSARRESTEAF
J: TRBJ1-1
length: 12
V: TRBV6-1

CDR3: ASSGLLLEEDTQY
J: TRBJ2-3
length: 13
V: TRBV2

CDR3: ASSLSFREPDTQY
J: TRBJ2-3
length: 13
V: TRBV5-1

CDR3: ASRTTENNYGYT
J: TRBJ1-2
length: 12
V: TRBV28

CDR3: ASSLGGDTEAF
J: TRBJ1-1
length: 11
V: TRBV7-9

CDR3: ASSQGGGASYNEQF
J: TRBJ2-1
length: 14
V: TRBV4-2

CDR3: SVSPAGGIWETQY
J: TRBJ2-5
length: 13
V: TRBV29-1

CDR3: ASSPPSQSYTDTQY
J: TRBJ2-3
length: 14
V: TRBV5-1

CDR3: ASSSSSSSYNEQF
J: TRBJ2-1
length: 13
V: TRBV7-2

CDR3: ASSYLGRPGVDTQY
J: TRBJ2-3
length: 14
V: TRBV6-5

CDR3: SSSLAVEPYT
J: TRBJ1-2
length: 10
V: TRBV7-9

CDR3: ASSPEAYGYT
J: TRBJ1-2
length: 10
V: TRBV5-1

CDR3: ASSSEADTQY
J: TRBJ2-3
length: 10
V: TRBV7-2

CDR3: ASSFGSGAGTGGQF
J: TRBJ2-1
length: 14
V: TRBV7-2

CDR3: ASSLDPGSSYEQY
J: TRBJ2-7
length: 13
V: TRBV11-2

CDR3: ASSLRGRGGGAHEQY
J: .
length: 15
V: TRBV7-8